This TCR beta chain was profiled in a study of T cells in Graves' hyperthyroidism and ophthalmopathy. A NOSPECS grade of at least 4, a Clinical Activity Score of at least 3 and duration under 3 months were recorded in ophthalmopathy patients. Together with thyroid ultrasound, orbital computed tomography, serum thyroxine and TRAb, clinical symptoms were used for diagnoses. The PBMCs had their origin in roughly 9.8 ml of fresh peripheral blood. Regions amplified from RNA transcripts were the TCR beta CDR3 regions. The TCR CDR3 first-round RT-PCR relied on the HTBI primer set. TCRdb re-derived calls from the multiplex PCR reads in MiXCR, one entry per CDR3 protein. Of 400,000 or so distinct CDR3 sequences detected, about 14% appear once; the ten largest clones hold 25% to 30%. Notes on this clonotype: A read error is possible here, since a much larger clone lies one base away.

Germline CDR1 and CDR2: SGHTA and FQGNSA. The CDR3 is made up of 15 amino acids. V dropped 5 bases and J dropped 7; count of bases not matched to a gene: 10. The material sequenced was blood. The rearrangement links TRBV7-2 to TRBJ2-5; 10 bases match TRBD2. The TCR comes from a middle-aged man with Graves' ophthalmopathy. CDR3: CASSVRGLARGTQYF. In DNA, the CDR3 is TGTGCCAGCAGCGTCCGGGGACTAGCGAGAGGGACCCAGTACTTC.